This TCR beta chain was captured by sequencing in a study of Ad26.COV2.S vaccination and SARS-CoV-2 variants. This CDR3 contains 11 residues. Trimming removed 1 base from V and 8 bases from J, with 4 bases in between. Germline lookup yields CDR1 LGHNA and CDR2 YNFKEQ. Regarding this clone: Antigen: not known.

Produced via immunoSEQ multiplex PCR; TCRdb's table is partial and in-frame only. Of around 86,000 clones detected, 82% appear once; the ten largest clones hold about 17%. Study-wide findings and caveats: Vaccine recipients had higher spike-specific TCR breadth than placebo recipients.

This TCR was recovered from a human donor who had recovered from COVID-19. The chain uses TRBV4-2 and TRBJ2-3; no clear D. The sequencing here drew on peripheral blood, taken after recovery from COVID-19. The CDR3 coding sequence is TGTGCCAGCAGCCAAGGGGGTACGCAGTATTTT. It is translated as CASSQGGTQYF.